Each of the 20 T cell receptor beta chains below was sequenced from the same sample in a study of T cells after yellow fever vaccination. TCRdb re-called the 5' RACE reads through MiXCR, storing one row per CDR3 protein. The sample holds nearly 350,000 distinct CDR3 sequences, about 8.3% seen once. The sample in question was PBMCs, obtained roughly seven weeks after the first yellow fever vaccination. All receptors derive from a man aged 18 to 30 who received the YFV17D yellow fever vaccine.

This clonotype was seen a handful of times. This chain uses TRBV12-3 or TRBV12-4 with TRBJ2-2; no reliable D call. Trimming cost V 6 bases and J 3 bases, with 17 bases left between them. The CDR3 has 16 amino acids. The CDR3 reads CASSLKVTVDTGELFF. The DNA for the CDR3 is TGTGCCAGCAGCCTCAAGGTTACAGTTGACACCGGGGAGCTGTTTTTT.

This clonotype occurred a few times. The rearrangement joins TRBV5-1 to TRBJ2-5, with 11 bases matching TRBD2. This CDR3 contains 15 residues. Germline CDR1 SGHRS, CDR2 YFSETQ. Trimming at V came to 5 bases and at J to 9 bases, leaving 12 bases not matched to a gene. The CDR3 region is CASSELAGEPKAQYF. CDR3 nucleotides: TGCGCCAGCAGTGAACTAGCGGGAGAACCAAAGGCCCAGTACTTC.

V is TRBV9 and J is TRBJ2-3; weak D call: TRBD1 (5 bases). CDR3 length: 15 residues. Germline CDR1 reads SGDLS; CDR2 reads YYNGEE. V was cut by 6 bases and J by 1 base, with 15 bases left in between. The CDR3 sequence is CASTKGAPRTDTQYF. The CDR3 nucleotides read TGTGCCAGCACTAAAGGGGCCCCACGCACAGATACGCAGTATTTT.

This clonotype was seen a few times. The CDR3 region is CSVKGGDQPQHF. The CDR3, as DNA: TGCAGTGTAAAGGGGGGGGATCAGCCCCAGCATTTT. The V call is TRBV20-1, the J call TRBJ1-5; TRBD1 might be the D (6 bases). This CDR3 has 12 residues. Trimming shortened V by 7 bases and J by 5 bases, and 12 bases separated the two germline ends. Germline lookup yields CDR1 DFQATT and CDR2 SNEGSKA (reference sequence).

The rearrangement joins TRBV5-4 to TRBJ1-2; 9 bases are shared with TRBD1. V lost 4 bases, J lost 4 bases, and 11 bases stayed unmatched. Looked up from germline, CDR1 is SGHNT and CDR2 is YYREEE (reference sequence). This CDR3 has 16 amino acids. CDR3 sequence (DNA): TGTGCCAGCAGCACGTCGGGACAGGGAGTTTTCTATGGCTACACCTTC. Amino acid sequence: CASSTSGQGVFYGYTF.

The genes are TRBV4-2 and TRBJ1-4, with D possibly TRBD1 on 6 matching bases. Germline V gives CDR1 LGHNA, CDR2 YNFKEQ. The length of the CDR3 is 12 residues. Trimming took off 3 bases at V and 15 bases at J, with 14 bases between the two ends. CDR3 residues: CASSHGGRSLFF. As DNA, the CDR3 is TGTGCCAGCAGCCACGGGGGGCGCTCTTTGTTTTTT.

The chain carries TRBV7-3 and TRBJ2-3; D unresolved. V dropped 5 bases and J dropped 2 bases, with 17 bases sitting between them. The CDR3 is 16 residues long. Germline CDR1 reads SGHTA; CDR2 reads FQGTGA. The CDR3 bases are TGTGCCAGCAGCCCCGGCCTTGTGGACCCCACAGATACGCAGTATTTT. This gives the protein CASSPGLVDPTDTQYF.

In its sample, this clonotype was seen a few times. This chain uses TRBV30 with TRBJ1-2, with D tentatively TRBD1 (5 bases). CDR1 and CDR2 (germline): GTSNPN, SVGIG (reference sequence). The CDR3 has 13 amino acids. V was trimmed by 2 bases and J by 4 bases, leaving 11 bases between them. CDR3 coding DNA: TGTGCCTGGAGTTTAGGGACCCTCTATGGCTACACCTTC. As protein: CAWSLGTLYGYTF.

There are a few counts of this clonotype. The chain links TRBV6-2 or TRBV6-3 to TRBJ2-5; 11 bases are shared with TRBD2. After removal of 8 bases from V and 2 bases from J, the junction contained 4 bases not matched to a gene. This CDR3 spans 14 amino acids. Germline CDR1 and CDR2: MNHEY and SVGEGT. The CDR3 coding sequence is TGTGCCAGCCAGACTAGCGGGGTGCAAGAGACCCAGTACTTC. Translated: CASQTSGVQETQYF.

This clonotype was counted a few times. The chain recombines TRBV5-4 with TRBJ1-2; D perhaps matches TRBD1 (6 bases). Trimming took off 4 bases at V and 3 bases at J, with 16 bases between the two ends. CDR3 length: 15 residues. Per germline, CDR1 SGHNT and CDR2 YYREEE (reference sequence). The CDR3 spells CASSRPGGGYYGYTF. In nucleotides, the CDR3 is TGTGCCAGCAGCCGCCCGGGAGGGGGATACTATGGCTACACCTTC. The variable domain in full, completed from reference TRBV5-4 and TRBJ1-2, reads ETGVTQSPTHLIKTRGQQVTLRCSSQSGHNTVSWYQQALGQGPQFIFQYYREEENGRGNFPPRFSGLQFPNYSSELNVNALELDDSALYLCASSRPGGGYYGYTFGSGTRLTVV.

This clonotype appeared a few times. The chain has TRBV28 and TRBJ1-5; D remains ambiguous. Trimming took 4 bases from V and 3 from J, leaving 7 bases between them. CDR1 MDHEN and CDR2 SYDVKM come from the germline V gene. This CDR3 comprises 13 residues. CDR3 in amino acids: CASSWAVNQPQHF. CDR3 DNA: TGTGCCAGCAGTTGGGCGGTCAATCAGCCCCAGCATTTT.

This clonotype was seen more than once but under ten times. The chain is built from TRBV18 and TRBJ1-2; D might be TRBD1 (5 bases). This CDR3 is 14 amino acids long. V shed 4 bases and J shed 6 bases, with 15 bases lying between them. The germline V gene encodes CDR1 KGHSH and CDR2 LQKENI. CDR3: CASSLGVLKNGYTF. The CDR3, as DNA: TGTGCCAGCTCACTGGGGGTCCTAAAAAATGGCTACACCTTC.

This clonotype has just a few counts. J is TRBJ1-6 and V is TRBV2; TRBD1 is a possible D gene (5 bases). This CDR3 is 16 amino acids long. Germline CDR1 SNHLY, CDR2 FYNNEI. The V end lost 6 bases, the J end lost 7 bases, and 19 bases lay between the germline ends. The CDR3, as DNA: TGTGCCAGCAGACCCACAGGTGGAAGATTGAATTCACCCCTCCACTTT. Protein sequence: CASRPTGGRLNSPLHF.

This clonotype has ten or more counts. This chain links TRBV5-1 with TRBJ2-2, with D possibly being TRBD1 or TRBD2 (6 bases each). The germline CDR1 and CDR2 sequences are SGHRS and YFSETQ. This CDR3 contains 14 residues. The V gene lost 4 bases and the J gene lost 9 bases, with 16 bases spanning the gap. This CDR3 reads CASSPRGGNRELFF. The CDR3, as DNA: TGCGCCAGCAGCCCGCGAGGGGGGAATAGGGAGCTGTTTTTT.

This clonotype was seen at least ten times. CDR3 nucleotide sequence: TGTGCCAGCAGTTACGGCGGGATCTATGGCTACACCTTC. This codes for CASSYGGIYGYTF. The chain combines TRBV6-5 with TRBJ1-2; unclear D gene. V lost 2 bases and J lost 4, with 8 bases in between. Germline CDR1 MNHEY, CDR2 SVGAGI. This CDR3 region has 13 residues.

This chain uses TRBV3-1 with TRBJ1-6, with D maybe TRBD1 (5 bases). The ends were cut back, 4 bases at V and 4 bases at J, with 8 bases in the middle. Germline V lookup: CDR1 LGHDT, CDR2 YNNKEL (reference sequence). CDR3 length: 14 residues. As DNA, the CDR3 is TGTGCCAGCAGCCCGGGGGTATATAATTCACCCCTCCACTTT. This gives the protein CASSPGVYNSPLHF. Full variable domain (missing parts from reference TRBV3-1 and TRBJ1-6): DTAVSQTPKYLVTQMGNDKSIKCEQNLGHDTMYWYKQDSKKFLKIMFSYNNKELIINETVPNRFSPKSPDKAHLNLHINSLELGDSAVYFCASSPGVYNSPLHFGNGTRLTVT.

In this sample, this clonotype turned up a few times. V and J are TRBV20-1 and TRBJ1-1; D remains ambiguous. The V and J ends lost 2 bases and 11 bases respectively, with 15 bases between them. CDR3 length equals 12 residues. Germline V CDR1 and CDR2: DFQATT, SNEGSKA (reference sequence). CDR3 bases: TGCAGTGCTAGATTCGGTTTGGATCGGGCTTTCTTT. Encoded protein: CSARFGLDRAFF.

This clonotype has just a few counts. J is TRBJ2-7 and V is TRBV7-9, with TRBD1 matching 9 bases. The germline gives CDR1 SEHNR, CDR2 FQNEAQ (reference sequence). The trim removed 5 bases at V and 4 bases at J, leaving 6 bases unmatched. This CDR3 has 14 amino acids. The CDR3 spells CASSDGQGRYEQYF. Here the CDR3 DNA reads TGTGCCAGCAGCGACGGACAGGGGAGGTACGAGCAGTACTTC.

The chain joins TRBV7-9 to TRBJ1-1; D unresolved. The CDR3 is made up of 13 amino acids. From germline, CDR1 is SEHNR and CDR2 FQNEAQ (reference sequence). Trimming stripped 4 bases from V and 7 bases from J, with 13 bases between. In DNA, the CDR3 is TGTGCCAGCAGCTCCACCCCGTCGGTTGAAGCTTTCTTT. Translated, it gives CASSSTPSVEAFF.

In its sample, this clonotype was seen a few times. The CDR3 DNA follows: TGTGCCAGTATTAGCGCGACGGCCATGAACACTGAAGCTTTCTTT. Protein: CASISATAMNTEAFF. The chain couples TRBV19 to TRBJ1-1; D not certain. The CDR3 is 15 amino acids. Per the germline V gene, CDR1 is LNHDA and CDR2 is SQIVND (reference sequence). Trimming pared 7 bases from V and 0 bases from J, leaving 15 bases between.